This entry lists 21 T cell receptor beta chains sequenced from one sample in a study of cytomegalovirus exposure and HLA in healthy donors. 13 Jbeta primers and 60 Vbeta primers were used for the PCR. Libraries were prepared by immunoSEQ multiplex PCR; TCRdb keeps only in-frame clonotypes and omits some of them. This table holds 170,000 or so clones, about 80% found once. Material for sequencing was PBMCs. These receptors were taken from a man between 18 and 29 years old in good health and CMV-seronegative.

The rearrangement uses TRBV7-7 and TRBJ2-3; weak D call: TRBD2 (6 bases). This CDR3 has 18 residues. Per the germline V gene, CDR1 is SSHAT and CDR2 is FNYEAQ (reference sequence). CDR3 sequence reads: CASASWGERSAPADTQYF. The CDR3 DNA is TGTGCTAGTGCAAGCTGGGGGGAGCGGTCAGCACCAGCAGATACGCAGTATTTT.

The rearrangement uses TRBV6-1 and TRBJ2-2; 10 bases are a match to TRBD1. The CDR3 has 17 amino acids. Germline trimming cut 4 bases from V and 4 bases from J; bases unmatched to any gene: 9. Germline V gene sequence: CDR1 MNHNS, CDR2 SASEGT. The CDR3 coding sequence is TGTGCCAGCAGTGTTAGACGACAGGGGGCCCTCACCGGGGAGCTGTTTTTT. Amino acid sequence: CASSVRRQGALTGELFF.

This clone was counted once. The V gene is TRBV5-6, the J gene TRBJ2-3, with D unclear. The germline V gene encodes CDR1 SGHDT and CDR2 YYEEEE. This CDR3 region has 15 residues. The V and J ends lost 1 base and 2 bases respectively, with 11 bases between them. The CDR3 sequence is CASSLKSVNTDTQYF. DNA for the CDR3: TGTGCCAGCAGCTTGAAGTCAGTAAACACAGATACGCAGTATTTT.

The V gene is TRBV11-2, the J gene TRBJ2-5, with D possibly TRBD2 on 6 matching bases. V was shortened by 2 bases and J by 5 bases, with 12 bases between the two germline ends. The V gene's germline CDR1 is SGHAT and CDR2 FQNNGV. CDR3 length equals 14 residues. CDR3 bases: TGTGCCAGCAGCTTATTTGAGGGGAGGGAGACCCAGTACTTC. It yields the protein CASSLFEGRETQYF.

The chain employs TRBV15 and TRBJ2-1, with 8 bases identical to TRBD1. Germline V lookup: CDR1 LNHNV, CDR2 YYDKDF (reference sequence). This CDR3 contains 12 residues. V shed 8 bases, J shed 4 bases, and the junction held 1 base outside the gene matches. The CDR3 reads CATRTGYNEQFF. In DNA form, the CDR3 reads TGTGCCACCCGGACAGGGTACAATGAGCAGTTCTTC.

This chain connects TRBV7-8 to TRBJ2-5, with D possibly matching TRBD1 (6 bases). The germline V and J ends were trimmed by 0 bases and 5 bases, with 13 bases remaining between them. The CDR3 is 15 residues long. The germline V gene encodes CDR1 SGHVS and CDR2 FQNEAQ. In DNA, the CDR3 is TGTGCCAGCAGCTTAGCCACGCGACAGGCGGAGACCCAGTACTTC. Residues: CASSLATRQAETQYF.

CDR3: CASSPLGQKNYGYTF. The CDR3 DNA is TGTGCCAGCTCACCACTTGGACAGAAGAACTATGGCTACACCTTC. The rearrangement joins TRBV18 to TRBJ1-2; D perhaps matches TRBD1 (6 bases). The CDR3 has 15 amino acids. Trimming cost V 1 base and J 2 bases, with 11 bases left between them. Looked up from germline, CDR1 is KGHSH and CDR2 is LQKENI.

The chain couples TRBV6-5 to TRBJ1-6; weak D call: TRBD1 (6 bases). CDR1 and CDR2 from the germline V gene are MNHEY and SVGAGI. Deletions cut 0 bases from V and 10 bases from J, with 16 bases between. The CDR3 has 16 residues. CDR3 in amino acids: CASSYSRGRGDSPLHF. The CDR3 DNA sequence: TGTGCCAGCAGTTACTCGCGCGGCAGGGGAGACTCACCCCTCCACTTT.

This clone was seen only once. The rearrangement joins TRBV5-1 to TRBJ1-1; D is ambiguous. V was trimmed by 0 bases and J by 0 bases, leaving 3 bases between them. This CDR3 has 13 amino acids. Germline V gene data show CDR1 as SGHRS and CDR2 as YFSETQ. CDR3 residues: CASSLAVNTEAFF. CDR3 bases: TGCGCCAGCAGCTTGGCAGTGAACACTGAAGCTTTCTTT.

This sequence joins TRBV7-8 and TRBJ1-1; D might be TRBD1 (6 bases). The CDR3 spans 15 residues. The germline CDR1 and CDR2 sequences are SGHVS and FQNEAQ. Trimming removed 5 bases at V and 3 bases at J, with 16 bases between. The CDR3 nucleotides read TGTGCCAGCAGCCCACACAGGGTTCGGGACACTGAAGCTTTCTTT. This codes for CASSPHRVRDTEAFF. The variable domain in full, with the rest retrieved from reference TRBV7-8 and TRBJ1-1, is GAGVSQSPRYKVAKRGQDVALRCDPISGHVSLFWYQQALGQGPEFLTYFQNEAQLDKSGLPSDRFFAERPEGSVSTLKIQRTQQEDSAVYLCASSPHRVRDTEAFFGQGTRLTVV.

The chain couples TRBV4-2 to TRBJ2-3, with D possibly TRBD2 on 6 matching bases. Looked up from germline, CDR1 is LGHNA and CDR2 is YNFKEQ. This CDR3 spans 17 amino acids. V gave up 0 bases and J gave up 1 base, with 14 bases separating them. This CDR3 is CASSQEIAGPRTDTQYF. CDR3 nucleotides: TGTGCCAGCAGCCAAGAAATCGCGGGGCCACGCACAGATACGCAGTATTTT.

The chain has TRBV6-5 and TRBJ1-5; D is unresolved. CDR1 is MNHEY, CDR2 SVGAGI, per germline. V was shortened by 2 bases and J by 2 bases, with 4 bases between the two germline ends. The CDR3 contains 13 residues. CDR3 in DNA: TGTGCCAGCAGTTACGAGGGCAATCAGCCCCAGCATTTT. Protein sequence: CASSYEGNQPQHF.

The rearrangement links TRBV6-1 to TRBJ1-4, with 7 bases aligning to TRBD1. CDR1 and CDR2 (germline): MNHNS, SASEGT. Trimming took 4 bases from V and 7 from J; bases not matched to a gene: 6. This CDR3 has 14 residues. CDR3 DNA: TGTGCCAGCAGTGCGACAGGGACCCGTGAAAAACTGTTTTTT. This encodes CASSATGTREKLFF.

This chain links TRBV7-8 with TRBJ2-7, with D possibly being TRBD2 (6 bases). The CDR3 length is 13 residues. Germline CDR1 reads SGHVS; CDR2 reads FQNEAQ. The V end was cut by 5 bases, the J end by 4 bases, with 12 bases between. CDR3 loop: CASSPTGGYEQYF. In nucleotides, the CDR3 is TGTGCCAGCAGCCCCACCGGGGGATACGAGCAGTACTTC. Variable domain in full (rest from reference TRBV7-8 and TRBJ2-7): GAGVSQSPRYKVAKRGQDVALRCDPISGHVSLFWYQQALGQGPEFLTYFQNEAQLDKSGLPSDRFFAERPEGSVSTLKIQRTQQEDSAVYLCASSPTGGYEQYFGPGTRLTVT.

V and J are TRBV6-5 and TRBJ1-2, with D unresolved. Germline V gives CDR1 MNHEY, CDR2 SVGAGI. The CDR3 length is 12 residues. In DNA, the CDR3 is TGTGCAACCTTCCCCGGGGTAGGAGGCTACACCTTC. Translating gives CATFPGVGGYTF.

A single count supports this clone. The chain joins TRBV9 to TRBJ1-1, with 9 bases identical to TRBD1. The CDR3 length is 13 residues. Germline CDR1 reads SGDLS; CDR2 reads YYNGEE. With V trimmed by 3 bases and J by 6 bases, 3 bases remained unmatched. The CDR3 DNA sequence: TGTGCCAGCAGCGCGACAGGGGGATCTGAAGCTTTCTTT. It translates to CASSATGGSEAFF.

This clone was detected only a few times. The chain is built from TRBV6-5 and TRBJ1-6; no clear D. The CDR3 spans 14 residues. Trimming shortened V by 5 bases and J by 4 bases, and 9 bases separated the two germline ends. CDR1 and CDR2 from the germline V gene are MNHEY and SVGAGI. As DNA, the CDR3 is TGTGCCAGCAGTAGGACTTCATATAATTCACCCCTCCACTTT. Its protein product is CASSRTSYNSPLHF.

The chain has TRBV7-9 and TRBJ1-3; D possibly corresponds to TRBD1 (6 bases). V gave up 6 bases and J gave up 3 bases, with 18 bases separating them. Germline CDR1 reads SEHNR; CDR2 reads FQNEAQ (reference sequence). CDR3 length equals 16 residues. CDR3 nucleotide sequence: TGTGCCAGCAGATCCCAGGGGTGGCTTAATGGAAACACCATATATTTT. Amino acids: CASRSQGWLNGNTIYF.

The chain has TRBV19 and TRBJ2-5, with 8 bases that match TRBD2. Germline V gene data show CDR1 as LNHDA and CDR2 as SQIVND (reference sequence). The CDR3 contains 15 residues. J lost 5 bases, V lost 3 bases, and 8 bases had no gene match. This chain's CDR3 is CASSMAASGWETQYF. As DNA, the CDR3 is TGTGCCAGTAGTATGGCGGCTAGCGGGTGGGAGACCCAGTACTTC.

V gene TRBV15 combines with J gene TRBJ2-5, with D possibly being TRBD2 (6 bases). CDR1 LNHNV and CDR2 YYDKDF come from the germline V gene (reference sequence). The CDR3 sequence is 15 residues long. The V gene lost 0 bases and the J gene lost 7 bases, with 15 bases spanning the gap. The CDR3 DNA is TGTGCCACCAGCAGAGATGCGGGGCGCTACTGGACCCAGTACTTC. Its protein is CATSRDAGRYWTQYF.

This chain links TRBV5-1 with TRBJ2-3; 11 bases align to TRBD2. Per germline, CDR1 SGHRS and CDR2 YFSETQ. Losses at the gene ends were 3 bases for V and 5 bases for J; bases not matched to a gene: 8. This CDR3 contains 16 residues. The CDR3 protein is CASSYLAGGQGDTQYF. CDR3 nucleotide sequence: TGCGCCAGCAGCTACTTAGCGGGGGGGCAAGGAGATACGCAGTATTTT. Filled out from reference TRBV5-1 and TRBJ2-3, the complete variable domain reads KAGVTQTPRYLIKTRGQQVTLSCSPISGHRSVSWYQQTPGQGLQFLFEYFSETQRNKGNFPGRFSGRQFSNSRSEMNVSTLELGDSALYLCASSYLAGGQGDTQYFGPGTRLTVL.